The T cell receptor beta chain under discussion was sequenced for a study of blood T cell repertoires in COVID-19. Across the whole study: The United States, Italy and Spain were the sources of the acute and convalescent COVID-19 samples. PBMCs, B-cell-depleted T cells, or T cells were the source of the cDNA or gDNA that made up the material.

Per the authors' pipeline: Reference gene primers were amplified, and this amplification served to estimate nucleated cell counts. Some clones are missing from TCRdb's copy, which holds only in-frame ones; the method was immunoSEQ multiplex PCR. V and J calls and clone size are as listed in that table; D and trimming were resolved from the DNA. Of approximately 150,000 clones in the sample, roughly nine tenths were seen once. The J segment lost 6 bases and the V segment lost 5 bases, leaving 6 bases of the junction unmatched. This CDR3 spans 13 amino acids. Germline assignment: CDR1 MNHEY and CDR2 SMNVEV (reference sequence).

The sequence came from a human donor in a cohort sampled during active COVID-19. The sequenced material came from peripheral blood. V is TRBV27 and J is TRBJ2-7; 8 bases align to TRBD1. As DNA, the CDR3 is TGTGCCAGCAGTCAGAGGACAGGGTTCGAGCAGTACTTC. This translates into CASSQRTGFEQYF.